The clone carrying this TCR beta chain was seen ten or more times. No antigen is known for it. The sample originates from a study of CD8 T cells in ankylosing spondylitis. Generation of TCR beta libraries employed quantitative 5'-RACE incorporating molecular barcodes. TCRdb processed the 5' RACE reads anew with MiXCR; each CDR3 protein has one entry. The repertoire holds 200,000 to 300,000 distinct CDR3 sequences, with 10% to 13% as singletons. Broader study findings: Apparently characteristic of ankylosing spondylitis blood was a TCR beta motif (about 8 highly homologous variants). Reportedly, matched ankylosing spondylitis synovial fluid was significantly enriched for disease-linked clones.

From germline, CDR1 is ENHRY and CDR2 SYGVKD. The CDR3 is 11 residues long. Trimming removed 3 bases from V and 7 bases from J, with 6 bases in between. The genes are TRBV10-3 and TRBJ1-1; no clear D. This TCR was recovered from a male donor with ankylosing spondylitis or in good health (not recorded which). The specimen was blood, either unsorted or a sorted T cell fraction (not recorded which). In nucleotides, the CDR3 is TGTGCCATCAGTGATCTAAATGAAGCTTTCTTT. This sequence encodes CAISDLNEAFF.